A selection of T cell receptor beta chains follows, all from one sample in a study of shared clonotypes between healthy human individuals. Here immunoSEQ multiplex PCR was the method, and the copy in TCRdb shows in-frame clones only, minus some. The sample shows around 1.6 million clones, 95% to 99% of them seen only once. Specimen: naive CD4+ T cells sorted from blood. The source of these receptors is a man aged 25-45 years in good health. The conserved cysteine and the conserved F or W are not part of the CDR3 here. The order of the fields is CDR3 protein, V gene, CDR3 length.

CDR3: ASSYSYRTILSEQY
V: TRBV6-6
length: 14

CDR3: ASSPRTGNIINEQF
V: TRBV27
length: 14

CDR3: ASSYRDRAQETQY
V: TRBV6-5
length: 13

CDR3: ASSYKFRPGQGKAGELF
V: TRBV11-3
length: 17

CDR3: ASSSVAGVGEQF
V: TRBV27
length: 12

CDR3: ATSRDLGELAF
V: TRBV15
length: 11

CDR3: ASRYTSGASYNEQF
V: TRBV19
length: 14

CDR3: ASSPSYSGNTIY
V: TRBV6-5
length: 12

CDR3: ASRDGTGVFEQY
V: TRBV7-2
length: 12

CDR3: ASSLAKENYGYT
V: TRBV7-9
length: 12

CDR3: ASSATVTSGNTIY
V: TRBV9
length: 13

CDR3: ASSYHQIQGGRRYYEQY
V: TRBV27
length: 17

CDR3: ATSLNTGELF
V: TRBV5-1
length: 10

CDR3: ASSLPGSRELF
V: TRBV5-1
length: 11

CDR3: AMRTSGSHYEQY
V: TRBV10-3
length: 12

CDR3: SVVLRGTGGEQY
V: TRBV29-1
length: 12

CDR3: ASSVHSDQPQH
V: TRBV9
length: 11

CDR3: SVEDDYGYT
V: TRBV29-1
length: 9

CDR3: ASSQNDRVGGELF
V: TRBV6-6
length: 13

CDR3: ASSPLLAGGRTDTQY
V: TRBV18
length: 15

CDR3: ASSRQGLVYNEQF
V: TRBV7-9
length: 13

CDR3: ASSVSPGHPLPPYEQY
V: TRBV9
length: 16

CDR3: ASSYSPESNQPQH
V: TRBV6-5
length: 13

CDR3: ASSPDGTAYEQY
V: TRBV5-6
length: 12

CDR3: ASRPSGRINQPQH
V: TRBV19
length: 13

CDR3: ASSLRPTYQETQY
V: TRBV19
length: 13

CDR3: ASSSLSGKDYNEQF
V: TRBV28
length: 14

CDR3: ASSPAGLGGYEQY
V: TRBV7-2
length: 13